This T cell receptor beta chain was retrieved from a study of breast tumors, draining lymph nodes, adjacent tissues. Germline values: CDR1 MNHEY, CDR2 SVGAGI. The V gene end was trimmed by 6 bases and the J gene end by 7 bases; junction bases not matched to a gene: 14. The length of the CDR3 is 15 residues. This clonotype has ten or more counts. Its specificity is not known. Axillary draining lymph nodes of breast cancer patients supplied the node samples. Study observations and caveats: Tumor and nontumor repertoires were significantly more similar in luminal-like than in basal-like breast cancer. Findings are consistent with lymph node origin and intratumoral expansion of most tumor T cells. Data only fit, rather than demonstrated, lymph node origin of most tumor T cells.

TCRdb fed the multiplex PCR reads into MiXCR, producing one record per CDR3 protein. The sample records more than 100,000 distinct CDR3 sequences, more than 20% being singletons. The chain is built from TRBV6-5 and TRBJ1-2, with 7 positions matching TRBD1. The sequence was collected from a female donor with breast cancer. Some clones in this sample may be carry-over from other donors' samples. Sequencing was carried out using axillary lymph node tissue. The DNA of the CDR3 is TGTGCCAGCAGCCGCGGACAGGTCGTGGTGGGTGGCTACACCTTC. It is translated as CASSRGQVVVGGYTF.